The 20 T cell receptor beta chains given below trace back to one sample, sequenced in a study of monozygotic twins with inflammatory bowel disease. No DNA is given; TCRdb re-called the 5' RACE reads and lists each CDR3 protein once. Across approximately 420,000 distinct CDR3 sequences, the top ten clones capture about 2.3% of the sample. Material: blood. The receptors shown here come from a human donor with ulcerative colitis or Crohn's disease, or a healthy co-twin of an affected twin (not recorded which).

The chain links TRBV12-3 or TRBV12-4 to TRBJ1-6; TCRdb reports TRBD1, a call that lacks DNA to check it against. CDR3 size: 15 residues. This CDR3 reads CASASLQSGSSPLHF.

CDR3 loop: CASSWGPGQGSPLHF. The chain is built from TRBV12-3 or TRBV12-4 and TRBJ1-6; no DNA is available, so the TRBD1 call from TCRdb remains unchecked. The CDR3 covers 15 residues.

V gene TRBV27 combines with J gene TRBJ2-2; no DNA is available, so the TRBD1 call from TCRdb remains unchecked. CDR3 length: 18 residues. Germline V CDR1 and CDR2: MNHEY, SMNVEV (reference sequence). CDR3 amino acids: CASSPQGQGAFNTGELFF.

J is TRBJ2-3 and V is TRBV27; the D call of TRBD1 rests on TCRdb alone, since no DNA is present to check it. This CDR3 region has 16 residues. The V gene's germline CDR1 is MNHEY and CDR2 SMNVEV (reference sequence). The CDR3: CASSSLRDRAADTQYF.

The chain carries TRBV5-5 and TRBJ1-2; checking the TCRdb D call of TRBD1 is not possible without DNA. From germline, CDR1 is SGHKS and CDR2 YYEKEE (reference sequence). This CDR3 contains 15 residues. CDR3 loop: CASSLRQGSNYGYTF.

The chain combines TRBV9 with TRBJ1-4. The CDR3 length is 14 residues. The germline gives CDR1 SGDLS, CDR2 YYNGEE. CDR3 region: CASSPEGSGEKLFF.

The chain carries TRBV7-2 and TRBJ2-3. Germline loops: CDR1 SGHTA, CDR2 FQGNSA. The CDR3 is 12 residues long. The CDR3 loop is CASSSEMDTQYF.

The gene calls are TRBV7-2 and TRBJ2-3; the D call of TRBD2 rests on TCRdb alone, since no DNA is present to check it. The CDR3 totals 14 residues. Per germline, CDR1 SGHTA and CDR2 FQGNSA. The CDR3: CASSLNGPPYTQYF.

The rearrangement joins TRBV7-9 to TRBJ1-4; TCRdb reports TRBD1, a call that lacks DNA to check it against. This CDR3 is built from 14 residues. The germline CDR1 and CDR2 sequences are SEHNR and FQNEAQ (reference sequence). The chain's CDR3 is CASSPGTGGEKLFF.

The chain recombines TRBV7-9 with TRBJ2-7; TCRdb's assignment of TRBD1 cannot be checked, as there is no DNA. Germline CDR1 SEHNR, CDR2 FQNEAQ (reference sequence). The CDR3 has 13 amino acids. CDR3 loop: CASSRQGTYEQYF.

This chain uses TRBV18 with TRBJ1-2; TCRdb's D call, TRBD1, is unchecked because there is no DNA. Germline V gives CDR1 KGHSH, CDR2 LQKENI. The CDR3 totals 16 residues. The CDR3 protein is CASSPLSRGGDYGYTF.

The CDR3 sequence: CASSSVRLAGVGEQYF. The chain employs TRBV6-5 and TRBJ2-7; the TRBD2 assignment by TCRdb is unverifiable without DNA. Germline values: CDR1 MNHEY, CDR2 SVGAGI. The CDR3 loop spans 16 amino acids.

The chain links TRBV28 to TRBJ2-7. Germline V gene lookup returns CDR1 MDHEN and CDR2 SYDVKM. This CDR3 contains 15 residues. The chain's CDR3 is CASSLPNLWAYEQYF.

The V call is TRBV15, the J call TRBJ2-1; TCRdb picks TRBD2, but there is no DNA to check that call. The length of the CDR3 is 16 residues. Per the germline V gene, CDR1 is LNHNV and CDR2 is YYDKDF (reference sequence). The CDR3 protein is CATSGLAGGSYNEQFF.

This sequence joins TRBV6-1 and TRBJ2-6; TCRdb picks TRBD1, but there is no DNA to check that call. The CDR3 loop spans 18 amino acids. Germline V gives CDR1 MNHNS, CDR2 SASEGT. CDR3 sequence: CASRGLAGVGSGANVLTF.

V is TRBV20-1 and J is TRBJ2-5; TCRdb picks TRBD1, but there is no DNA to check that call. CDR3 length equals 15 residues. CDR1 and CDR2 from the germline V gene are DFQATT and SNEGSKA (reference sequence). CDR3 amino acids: CSAPDSPGGRETQYF.

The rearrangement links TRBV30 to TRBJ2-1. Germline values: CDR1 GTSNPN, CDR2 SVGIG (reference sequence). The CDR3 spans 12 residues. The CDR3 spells CAWSEHYNEQFF.

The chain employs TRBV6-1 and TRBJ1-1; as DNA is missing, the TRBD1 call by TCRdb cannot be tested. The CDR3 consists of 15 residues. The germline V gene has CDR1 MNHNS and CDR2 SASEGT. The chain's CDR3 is CASSIRGVVNTEAFF.

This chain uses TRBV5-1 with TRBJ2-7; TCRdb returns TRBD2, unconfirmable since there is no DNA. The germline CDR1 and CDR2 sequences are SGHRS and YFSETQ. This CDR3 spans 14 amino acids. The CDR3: CASSLGRAFAEQYF.

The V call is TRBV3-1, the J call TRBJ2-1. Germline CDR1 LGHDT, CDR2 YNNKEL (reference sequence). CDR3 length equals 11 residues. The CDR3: CASSQLDEQLF.